The next 8 T cell receptor beta chains were all read from a single sample in a study of blood T cell repertoires in COVID-19 (dated by TCRdb to 2019 to 2021). The receptor library was made with the immunoSEQ multiplex PCR assay. In its TCRdb copy, this immuneACCESS table keeps in-frame sequences only and misses some clones. Where compared with another copy, unresolved V genes explain less than half of these, and the others have no known cause. The sample includes more than 90,000 clones, with about 83% observed a single time. The leading ten clones occupy about 16% of the sample. What was sequenced was peripheral blood. These receptors were obtained from a woman aged 55-69 years with COVID-19, enrolled during active disease.

CDR3 amino acids: CASSRDYRRDTQYF. CDR3 coding DNA: TGTGCCAGTAGTAGGGACTATCGAAGGGATACGCAGTATTTT. J is TRBJ2-3 and V is TRBV19; 7 nucleotides align to TRBD2. Germline lookup yields CDR1 LNHDA and CDR2 SQIVND (reference sequence). V gave up 4 bases and J gave up 6 bases; unmatched junction bases: 7. The CDR3 covers 14 residues.

The chain recombines TRBV2 with TRBJ1-4, with 7 bases fitting TRBD1. V shed 6 bases, J shed 5 bases, and the junction held 6 bases outside the gene matches. Looked up from germline, CDR1 is SNHLY and CDR2 is FYNNEI. This CDR3 is 14 amino acids long. In DNA form, the CDR3 reads TGTGCCAGCAGAGCCGACAGGGCAAATGAAAAACTGTTTTTT. Its protein product is CASRADRANEKLFF.

The CDR3 coding sequence is TGTGCCAGCAGCAACCAGACGGACGGGCAGCGGGGGCCGCTAGGGGGTACGCAGTATTTT. It translates to CASSNQTDGQRGPLGGTQYF. The chain employs TRBV21-1 and TRBJ2-3; the D segment call TRBD2 is taken from the table without a DNA check. TRBV21-1 is deemed a pseudogene. The CDR3 loop spans 20 amino acids.

The chain joins TRBV7-2 to TRBJ1-4, with 7 bases fitting TRBD1. CDR1 SGHTA and CDR2 FQGNSA come from the germline V gene. V dropped 1 base and J dropped 7; count of bases not matched to a gene: 6. There are 15 residues in the CDR3. The CDR3 DNA follows: TGTGCCAGCAGCTTAGGCCCCCGGACAGGTGAAAAACTGTTTTTT. Amino acid sequence: CASSLGPRTGEKLFF.

This clone was counted only a few times. The V and J genes are TRBV7-2 and TRBJ1-1; D is perhaps TRBD1 (6 bases). V lost 5 bases and J lost 1, with 14 bases in between. CDR1 and CDR2 from the germline V gene are SGHTA and FQGNSA. The CDR3 runs to 15 residues. CDR3 amino acids: CASSPTGRRNTEAFF. The CDR3 DNA reads as TGTGCCAGCAGCCCTACAGGGAGACGGAACACTGAAGCTTTCTTT.

This chain joins TRBV7-2 and TRBJ2-1; 7 nucleotides align to TRBD1. The CDR3 totals 14 residues. Germline V gene lookup returns CDR1 SGHTA and CDR2 FQGNSA. Trimming at V came to 5 bases and at J to 8 bases, leaving 9 bases not matched to a gene. CDR3 sequence reads: CASSATGPGDEQFF. In DNA form, the CDR3 reads TGTGCCAGCAGCGCGACAGGGCCAGGCGATGAGCAGTTCTTC.

The chain employs TRBV15 and TRBJ2-3; a weak D match, TRBD2 (6 bases). Between the trimmed V and J ends, which lost 0 bases and 3 bases, there was a span of 13 bases. This CDR3 has 16 residues. Germline CDR1 reads LNHNV; CDR2 reads YYDKDF (reference sequence). CDR3 sequence: CATSRDAGSSTDTQYF. The DNA for the CDR3 is TGTGCCACCAGCAGAGACGCGGGGTCATCAACAGATACGCAGTATTTT.

The rearrangement uses TRBV7-2 and TRBJ2-3, with D tentatively TRBD1 (8 bases). Between the trimmed V and J ends, which lost 7 bases and 4 bases, there was a span of 21 bases. CDR1 is SGHTA, CDR2 FQGNSA, per germline. This CDR3 is built from 16 residues. The CDR3 spells CASTGVGGTGADTQYF. The CDR3 DNA is TGTGCCAGCACGGGAGTCGGGGGGACAGGTGCAGATACGCAGTATTTT.